The next 28 T cell receptor beta chains were all read from a single sample in a study of T cells after yellow fever vaccination. In TCRdb, the 5' RACE reads were re-called with MiXCR into one record per CDR3 protein. The sample contains roughly 310,000 distinct CDR3 sequences, 8.7% of which appear only once. Sample: PBMCs, taken on the day of the first yellow fever vaccination. The receptors shown here come from a man between 18 and 35 years old who received the YFV17D yellow fever vaccine.

This clonotype was found a few times. The chain joins TRBV9 to TRBJ1-6; 8 bases match TRBD1. Per germline, CDR1 SGDLS and CDR2 YYNGEE. The length of the CDR3 is 15 residues. The junction had 5 bases not matched to a gene; V was cut back by 0 bases and J by 9 bases. In DNA, the CDR3 is TGTGCCAGCAGCGTAGAAGGGACAGGCGGTTCACCCCTCCACTTT. Its protein product is CASSVEGTGGSPLHF.

This clonotype was observed a handful of times. The gene calls are TRBV29-1 and TRBJ1-2, with D unresolved. This CDR3 contains 11 residues. The V end lost 2 bases, the J end lost 7 bases, and 8 bases lay between the germline ends. CDR1 SQVTM and CDR2 ANQGSEA come from the germline V gene. DNA of the CDR3: TGCAGCGTTGAAAAGGGCCGTGGCTACACCTTC. Encoded protein: CSVEKGRGYTF.

This clonotype was counted many times. A read error may produce the germline difference seen at one junction end. The rearrangement joins TRBV5-1 to TRBJ2-7, with 8 bases fitting TRBD1. The germline V gene has CDR1 SGHRS and CDR2 YFSETQ. The CDR3 has 13 residues. Here the CDR3 reads CASSSTGGYEQYF. In DNA, the CDR3 is TGTGCCAGCAGCTCAACAGGGGGCTACGAGCAGTACTTC.

This chain joins TRBV12-3 or TRBV12-4 and TRBJ1-4; maybe TRBD1 (6 bases). The CDR3 consists of 15 residues. Deletions cut 1 base from V and 14 bases from J, with 20 bases between. In nucleotides, the CDR3 is TGTGCCAGCAGTTTAGAAGTAAGAGCAGGGGAGCATCTGTTTTTT. Protein sequence: CASSLEVRAGEHLFF.

A few counts support this clonotype. The CDR3 nucleotides read TGTGCCAGCAGTCTTCGACGGTCGTGGACAGATACGCAGTATTTT. This sequence encodes CASSLRRSWTDTQYF. V gene TRBV6-1 combines with J gene TRBJ2-3; no clear D. The CDR3 covers 15 residues. CDR1 is MNHNS, CDR2 SASEGT, per germline. The V and J ends lost 5 bases and 3 bases respectively, with 15 bases between them.

Ten or more counts support this clonotype. The CDR3 sequence is CASSIRQGAWETQYF. The CDR3 DNA is TGTGCCAGCAGCATCAGACAGGGAGCGTGGGAGACCCAGTACTTC. The chain employs TRBV7-8 and TRBJ2-5, with TRBD1 matching over 7 bases. CDR3 size: 15 residues. Germline V lookup: CDR1 SGHVS, CDR2 FQNEAQ. J was trimmed by 5 bases and V by 5 bases; bases with no gene match: 11.

This rearrangement joins TRBV29-1 to TRBJ1-1; D is possibly TRBD1 (5 bases). V shed 6 bases and J shed 8 bases, with 10 bases lying between them. The CDR3 loop spans 10 amino acids. CDR1 is SQVTM and CDR2 is ANQGSEA in the germline V gene. For the CDR3, the DNA is TGCAGCGTGGGGGTCGTCGAAGCTTTCTTT. This translates into CSVGVVEAFF. The full variable domain, its missing parts supplied by reference TRBV29-1 and TRBJ1-1, is SAVISQKPSRDICQRGTSLTIQCQVDSQVTMMFWYRQQPGQSLTLIATANQGSEATYESGFVIDKFPISRPNLTFSTLTVSNMSPEDSSIYLCSVGVVEAFFGQGTRLTVV.

There are a few counts of this clonotype. The chain combines TRBV7-8 with TRBJ2-1; 13 nucleotides line up with TRBD2. There are 17 residues in the CDR3. J was trimmed by 9 bases and V by 5 bases; bases with no gene match: 13. The germline gives CDR1 SGHVS, CDR2 FQNEAQ. The CDR3 DNA sequence: TGTGCCAGCAGCCGTGGACTAGCGGGGGCCGTGGGTATTGAGCAGTTCTTC. It is translated as CASSRGLAGAVGIEQFF.

On this clonotype itself: The junction departs from germline at one end; a sequencing error may be responsible. This chain connects TRBV20-1 to TRBJ2-3, with 12 bases fitting TRBD2. The CDR3 is 15 residues long. Germline CDR1 DFQATT, CDR2 SNEGSKA (reference sequence). For the CDR3, the DNA is TGCAGTGCTAGAGACGTAAGACTAGCGGGGGCTCGTGCAGATTTT. This translates into CSARDVRLAGARADF.

This chain links TRBV19 with TRBJ1-5, with D perhaps matching TRBD1 (5 bases). There are 15 residues in the CDR3. CDR1 is LNHDA, CDR2 SQIVND, per germline (reference sequence). V was clipped by 2 bases and J by 3 bases, with 11 bases between them. The DNA of the CDR3 is TGTGCCAGTAGTATAAGAGGGGCCAACAATCAGCCCCAGCATTTT. This gives the protein CASSIRGANNQPQHF.

This sequence joins TRBV5-1 and TRBJ2-1, with 8 bases matching TRBD1. Germline lookup yields CDR1 SGHRS and CDR2 YFSETQ. The CDR3 is made up of 15 amino acids. Trimming removed 0 bases from V and 6 bases from J; junction bases left unmatched: 5. The CDR3, as DNA: TGCGCCAGCAGCTTGGGCAGGGGGCTTTCCAATGAGCAGTTCTTC. Translating gives CASSLGRGLSNEQFF. The whole variable domain, filled in from reference TRBV5-1 and TRBJ2-1, reads KAGVTQTPRYLIKTRGQQVTLSCSPISGHRSVSWYQQTPGQGLQFLFEYFSETQRNKGNFPGRFSGRQFSNSRSEMNVSTLELGDSALYLCASSLGRGLSNEQFFGPGTRLTVL.

The rearrangement uses TRBV7-2 and TRBJ2-5, with D maybe TRBD2 (7 bases). Germline V gives CDR1 SGHTA, CDR2 FQGNSA. The V end was cut by 5 bases, the J end by 7 bases, with 23 bases between. The CDR3 consists of 16 residues. The CDR3 spells CASSLLGGGTPRTQYF. CDR3 bases: TGTGCCAGCAGCCTCCTGGGAGGGGGAACGCCACGGACCCAGTACTTC.

This clonotype was seen more than once but under ten times. The rearrangement joins TRBV6-5 to TRBJ2-7; TRBD1 is a possible D gene (6 bases). The CDR3 extends over 18 amino acids. Trimming removed 5 bases from V and 6 bases from J, with 29 bases in between. Germline lookup yields CDR1 MNHEY and CDR2 SVGAGI. The CDR3 protein is CASSLTPFGGHYSREQYF. The CDR3 bases are TGTGCCAGCAGTCTCACTCCCTTTGGGGGACATTATTCCCGCGAGCAGTACTTC.

This clonotype has just a few counts. The V and J genes are TRBV6-5 and TRBJ1-2; 10 bases are shared with TRBD1. There are 14 residues in the CDR3. Per germline, CDR1 MNHEY and CDR2 SVGAGI. V gave up 6 bases and J gave up 5 bases; unmatched junction bases: 6. In nucleotides, the CDR3 is TGTGCCAGCAGCCGGGACAGGGGAGGATATGGCTACACCTTC. Translated, it gives CASSRDRGGYGYTF.

This clonotype was recorded many times. J is TRBJ1-1 and V is TRBV12-3 or TRBV12-4, with D perhaps TRBD1 (5 bases). V shed 1 base and J shed 6 bases, with 9 bases lying between them. This CDR3 comprises 13 residues. The CDR3 DNA reads as TGTGCCAGCAGTTTAGGGGGCTTTGCTGAAGCTTTCTTT. Protein product: CASSLGGFAEAFF.

This clonotype has a handful of counts. This chain connects TRBV29-1 to TRBJ2-5; either TRBD1 or TRBD2 may supply D (5 bases each). This CDR3 comprises 14 residues. V lost 5 bases, J lost 2 bases, and 15 bases lay in between. CDR1 and CDR2 (germline): SQVTM, ANQGSEA. The CDR3 here is CSVLSRDEQETQYF. Written as DNA, the CDR3 is TGCAGCGTTCTAAGCCGGGACGAACAAGAGACCCAGTACTTC.

J is TRBJ1-1 and V is TRBV7-2, with a weak D call TRBD1 (5 bases). This CDR3 has 15 amino acids. In germline, CDR1 is SGHTA, CDR2 FQGNSA. V lost 5 bases and J lost 1, with 14 bases in between. The CDR3 DNA is TGTGCCAGCAGCCTGGGAGGGGTTACGAACACTGAAGCTTTCTTT. Translation gives CASSLGGVTNTEAFF. Full variable domain (remainder filled in from reference TRBV7-2 and TRBJ1-1): GAGVSQSPSNKVTEKGKDVELRCDPISGHTALYWYRQSLGQGLEFLIYFQGNSAPDKSGLPSDRFSAERTGGSVSTLTIQRTQQEDSAVYLCASSLGGVTNTEAFFGQGTRLTVV.

This clonotype was recorded many times. The chain links TRBV12-3 or TRBV12-4 to TRBJ1-1; D gene ambiguous. This CDR3 contains 15 residues. V gave up 5 bases and J gave up 0 bases, with 13 bases separating them. CDR3 DNA: TGTGCCAGCAGTCCTCCCACGCATCTGAACACTGAAGCTTTCTTT. Protein: CASSPPTHLNTEAFF.

In this sample, this clonotype turned up many times. V is TRBV7-2 and J is TRBJ2-5; D is perhaps TRBD2 (6 bases). V was shortened by 1 base and J by 5 bases, with 17 bases between the two germline ends. CDR3 length: 16 amino acids. Germline V CDR1 and CDR2: SGHTA, FQGNSA. Written as DNA, the CDR3 is TGTGCCAGCAGCTTAGTGGGTACGGGAGATTACGAGACCCAGTACTTC. It yields the protein CASSLVGTGDYETQYF.

This clonotype has at least ten counts. This chain joins TRBV6-5 and TRBJ2-7; 7 bases match TRBD1. The CDR3 runs to 17 residues. Germline V gene lookup returns CDR1 MNHEY and CDR2 SVGAGI. V was pared by 0 bases and J by 5 bases, with 13 bases of the junction left unmatched. DNA for the CDR3: TGTGCCAGCAGTTACTCGGGGCCCCAGGGGGTTTACCACGAGCAGTACTTC. Translation: CASSYSGPQGVYHEQYF.

This clonotype was observed a few times. The chain couples TRBV14 to TRBJ2-1; TRBD2 is a possible D gene (7 bases). CDR3 length: 16 amino acids. Germline loops: CDR1 SGHDN, CDR2 FVKESK. Trimming removed 2 bases at V and 8 bases at J, with 19 bases between. The CDR3 region is CASSQRRGAVDHEQFF. The CDR3 DNA reads as TGTGCCAGCAGCCAACGCCGGGGGGCCGTCGACCATGAGCAGTTCTTC.

The chain has TRBV27 and TRBJ2-3; D gene uncertain. The CDR3 has 14 residues. Germline V gene sequence: CDR1 MNHEY, CDR2 SMNVEV (reference sequence). Trimming took 3 bases from V and 0 from J, leaving 7 bases between them. The CDR3 sequence: CASSLSDSTDTQYF. The CDR3 DNA sequence: TGTGCCAGCAGTTTGTCAGATAGCACAGATACGCAGTATTTT.

This clonotype was counted a few times. The V gene is TRBV10-2, the J gene TRBJ2-7; D gene uncertain. The CDR3 loop spans 12 amino acids. CDR1 and CDR2 from the germline V gene are WSHSY and SAAADI. V shed 7 bases and J shed 6 bases, with 13 bases lying between them. CDR3 loop: CASKKSQVEQYF. The CDR3 DNA is TGCGCCAGCAAAAAAAGTCAGGTCGAGCAGTACTTC.

This clonotype was seen at least ten times. This chain connects TRBV12-3 or TRBV12-4 to TRBJ2-7; possibly TRBD1 for D (5 bases). V dropped 5 bases and J dropped 6 bases, with 8 bases sitting between them. The CDR3 is made up of 11 amino acids. DNA for the CDR3: TGTGCCAGCAGTGCAGGGTTCGAGCAGTACGTC. This sequence encodes CASSAGFEQYV.

This clonotype was detected only a few times. The chain uses TRBV15 and TRBJ2-6; D unclear. Trimming took 0 bases from V and 11 from J, leaving 11 bases between them. The germline CDR1 and CDR2 sequences are LNHNV and YYDKDF (reference sequence). This CDR3 region has 14 residues. The CDR3 reads CATSRDSVPYVLTF. CDR3 nucleotides: TGTGCCACCAGCAGAGATTCGGTACCTTACGTCCTGACTTTC.

The V call is TRBV6-4, the J call TRBJ2-1; D gene unclear. The germline gives CDR1 MRHNA, CDR2 SNTAGT. The V gene lost 7 bases and the J gene lost 7 bases, with 14 bases spanning the gap. This CDR3 spans 13 amino acids. The CDR3, as DNA: TGTGCCAGCAAAGGTCTACAAATAAATGAGCAGTTCTTC. Protein product: CASKGLQINEQFF.

This rearrangement joins TRBV6-1 to TRBJ1-1; 9 nucleotides agree with TRBD1. From germline, CDR1 is MNHNS and CDR2 SASEGT. The length of the CDR3 is 13 residues. The junction had 4 bases not matched to a gene; V was cut back by 7 bases and J by 4 bases. Here the CDR3 reads CASKEQGATEAFF. The CDR3 DNA is TGTGCCAGCAAAGAACAGGGGGCCACTGAAGCTTTCTTT.

This clonotype was detected many times. The gene calls are TRBV5-1 and TRBJ2-1; possibly TRBD2 for D (6 bases). Germline loops: CDR1 SGHRS, CDR2 YFSETQ. The ends were cut back, 2 bases at V and 9 bases at J, with 21 bases in the middle. The CDR3 consists of 16 residues. The CDR3 spells CASSFSSTPVGGEQFF. DNA for the CDR3: TGCGCCAGCAGCTTCTCCTCTACCCCGGTCGGGGGTGAGCAGTTCTTC.